Given below is one T cell receptor (beta chain) in context. These data are taken from a study of blood T cell repertoires in COVID-19. Looking at the study overall: COVID-19 samples collected from the United States, Italy and Spain covered acute and convalescent phases. T cells, B-cell-depleted T cells, or PBMCs supplied cDNA or gDNA.

How the authors handled the data: Researchers report that nucleated cell counts were estimated from reference gene primer amplification. TCRdb keeps only in-frame clones here, not all; method: immunoSEQ multiplex PCR. V, J and clone size were drawn from that table, and D and trimming were deduced from the DNA. Of 130,000 or so clones in the sample, 80% to 90% were seen once. V lost 4 bases to trimming and J lost 1 base; unmatched junction nucleotides: 2. Germline lookup yields CDR1 SEHNR and CDR2 FQNEAQ (reference sequence). The length of the CDR3 is 14 residues. Sequencing was done on a sample of peripheral blood. J is TRBJ1-1 and V is TRBV7-9, with 8 bases matching TRBD1. The clonotype comes from a human donor in a cohort sampled during active COVID-19. DNA of the CDR3: TGTGCCAGCAGCTCAGGGGGCTCGAACACTGAAGCTTTCTTT. This sequence encodes CASSSGGSNTEAFF.